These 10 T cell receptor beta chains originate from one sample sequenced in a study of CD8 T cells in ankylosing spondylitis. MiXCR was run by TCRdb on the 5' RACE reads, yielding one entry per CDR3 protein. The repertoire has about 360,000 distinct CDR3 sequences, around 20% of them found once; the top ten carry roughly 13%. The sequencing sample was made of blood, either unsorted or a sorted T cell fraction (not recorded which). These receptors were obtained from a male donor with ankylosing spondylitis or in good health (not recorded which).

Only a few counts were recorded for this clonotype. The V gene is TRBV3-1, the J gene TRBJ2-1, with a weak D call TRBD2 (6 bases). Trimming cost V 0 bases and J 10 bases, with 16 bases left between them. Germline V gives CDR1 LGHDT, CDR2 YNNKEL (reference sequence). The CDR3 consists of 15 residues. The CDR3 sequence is CASSQEGGPPGEQFF. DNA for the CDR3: TGTGCCAGCAGCCAAGAGGGGGGTCCCCCGGGGGAGCAGTTCTTC.

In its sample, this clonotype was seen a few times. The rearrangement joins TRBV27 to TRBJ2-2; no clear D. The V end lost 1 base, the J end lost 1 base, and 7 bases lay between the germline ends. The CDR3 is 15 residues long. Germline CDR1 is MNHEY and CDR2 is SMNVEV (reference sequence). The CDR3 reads CASSLYGQNTGELFF. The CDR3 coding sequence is TGTGCCAGCAGTTTATACGGGCAGAACACCGGGGAGCTGTTTTTT.

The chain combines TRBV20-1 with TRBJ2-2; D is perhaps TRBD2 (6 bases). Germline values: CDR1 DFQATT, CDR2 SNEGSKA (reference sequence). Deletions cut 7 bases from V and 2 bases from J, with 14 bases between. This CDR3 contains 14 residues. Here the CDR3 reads CSVPSGRNTGELFF. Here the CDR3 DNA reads TGCAGTGTTCCCAGCGGGCGAAACACCGGGGAGCTGTTTTTT.

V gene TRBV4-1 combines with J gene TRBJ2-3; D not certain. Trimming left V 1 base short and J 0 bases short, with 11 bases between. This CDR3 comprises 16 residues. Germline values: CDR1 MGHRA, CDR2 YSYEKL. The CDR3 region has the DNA TGCGCCAGCAGCCAAGTGGAAGGACCTAGCACAGATACGCAGTATTTT. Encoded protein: CASSQVEGPSTDTQYF.

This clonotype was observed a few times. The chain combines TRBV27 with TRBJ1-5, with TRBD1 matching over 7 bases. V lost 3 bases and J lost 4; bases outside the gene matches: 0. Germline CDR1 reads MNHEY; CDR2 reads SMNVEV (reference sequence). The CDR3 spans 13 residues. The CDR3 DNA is TGTGCCAGCAGTTTGGGACAGAATCAGCCCCAGCATTTT. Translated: CASSLGQNQPQHF.

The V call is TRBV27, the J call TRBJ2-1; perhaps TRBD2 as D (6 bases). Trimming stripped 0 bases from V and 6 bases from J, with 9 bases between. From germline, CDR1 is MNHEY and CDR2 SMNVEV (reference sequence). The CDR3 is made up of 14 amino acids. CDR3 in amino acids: CASSLSGGRNEQFF. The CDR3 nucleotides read TGTGCCAGCAGTTTATCGGGGGGACGCAATGAGCAGTTCTTC.

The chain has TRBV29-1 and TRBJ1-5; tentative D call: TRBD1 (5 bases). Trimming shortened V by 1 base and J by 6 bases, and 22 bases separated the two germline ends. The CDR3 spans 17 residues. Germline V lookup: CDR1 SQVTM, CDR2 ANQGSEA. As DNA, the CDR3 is TGCAGCGTTGAAGTTCCCGGGGCCCCGAGGGTGGGTCAGCCCCAGCATTTT. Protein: CSVEVPGAPRVGQPQHF.

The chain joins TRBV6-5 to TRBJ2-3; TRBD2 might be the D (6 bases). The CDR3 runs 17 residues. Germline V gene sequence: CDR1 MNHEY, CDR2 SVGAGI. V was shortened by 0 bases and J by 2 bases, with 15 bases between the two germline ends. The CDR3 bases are TGTGCCAGCAGTTACTCGCTAGCTAGCGCAAACACAGATACGCAGTATTTT. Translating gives CASSYSLASANTDTQYF.

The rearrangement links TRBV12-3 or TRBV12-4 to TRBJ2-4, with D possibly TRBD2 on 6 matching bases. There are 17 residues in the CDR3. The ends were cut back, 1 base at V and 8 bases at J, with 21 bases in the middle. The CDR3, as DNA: TGTGCCAGCAGTTTAGGGGGAGAGGGGCGGGGCGGGGACATTCAGTACTTC. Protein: CASSLGGEGRGGDIQYF.

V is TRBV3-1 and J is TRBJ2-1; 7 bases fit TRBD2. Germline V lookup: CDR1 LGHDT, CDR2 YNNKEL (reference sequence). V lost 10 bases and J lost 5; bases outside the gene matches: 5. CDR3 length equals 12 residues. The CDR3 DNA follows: TGTGCCACGAGCGGGATCCACAATGAGCAGTTCTTC. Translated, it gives CATSGIHNEQFF.